This T cell receptor (beta chain) was profiled in a study of OX40 agonist ivuxolimab in advanced cancers. Study at large: A mean age of roughly 60 years, range about 20 to 79, was recorded, and roughly 80% were male. Eligibility admitted prior anti-PD-1, anti-PD-L1 or anti-CTLA-4 therapy; 35% to 40% had some.

This table comes from immunoSEQ multiplex PCR, and its TCRdb copy is limited to in-frame clones, with some not included. This repertoire shows approximately 50,000 clones, 84% found once; its top ten account for 0.6% to 0.8%. The CDR3 has 13 amino acids. Trimming took off 8 bases at V and 5 bases at J, with 13 bases between the two ends. Germline CDR1 is KGHSH and CDR2 is LQKENI. This clone was observed a handful of times. Its antigen is unknown. Study-level findings and limits: At 0.1 to 3.0 mg/kg, CD4+ and CD8+ blood T cells expanded clonally by week 6.

The input for sequencing was CD4+ or CD8+ T cells sorted from blood, taken in a trial of the OX40 agonist ivuxolimab. This clonotype was obtained from an adult with an advanced solid tumor such as melanoma, head and neck, liver or kidney cancer. The V and J genes are TRBV18 and TRBJ2-1; TRBD1 is a possible D gene (6 bases). CDR3 loop: CASAQGPDNEQFF. The CDR3 DNA follows: TGTGCCAGCGCACAGGGCCCCGACAATGAGCAGTTCTTC.